The clone carrying this TCR beta chain was seen only a few times. Antigen: not known. TCRdb itself ran the reads through MiXCR, one entry per CDR3 protein. The sample yields fewer than 200,000 distinct CDR3 sequences, around an eighth seen once. This record comes from a study of T cell repertoires in cytomegalovirus infection. Study summary: Public TCR beta signatures marked donors with CMV infection and the matching HLA. General study results and limits: Carriers of CMV plus the relevant HLA were identified by cumulative public TCR beta family frequency. The ex vivo response was dominated by HLA-C-restricted CMV-specific TCR beta clonotypes.

The CDR3 is 13 residues long. V trimming: 6 bases; J trimming: 4 bases; junction bases outside the gene matches: 4. The germline gives CDR1 ENHRY, CDR2 SYGVKD. This sequence joins TRBV10-3 and TRBJ2-3; TRBD2 matches 7 bases. The sample taken for sequencing was PBMCs. This TCR was sampled from a human donor in good health (CMV status not recorded). Some clones in this sample may be carry-over from other donors' samples. The CDR3 region is CAIRTTSPDTQYF. CDR3 coding DNA: TGTGCCATCAGGACGACTAGCCCAGATACGCAGTATTTT.